The rows below give T cell receptor beta chains drawn from one sample of a study of blood T cell repertoires in COVID-19. TCRdb's copy holds only in-frame clones and misses some; the assay was immunoSEQ multiplex PCR. Of roughly 100,000 clones in the sample, around four fifths were seen once. The sample was peripheral blood. The receptors originated from a woman aged 65 to 85 with acute or convalescent COVID-19. The CDR3 runs from the conserved cysteine through the conserved F or W. A D gene is named only where the DNA matches it firmly. Some rows have no size entry. The others give once, few or many, or a class for an expanded clone.

abundance | j_gene | v_gene | d_gene | CDR3nt | CDR3aa
few | TRBJ2-1 | TRBV27 | NA | TGTGCCAGCAGCCTCTACGATGAGCAGTTCTTC | CASSLYDEQFF
NA | TRBJ2-5 | TRBV30 | NA | TGTGCCTGGAGCCAGGGGAAAGAGACCCAGTACTTC | CAWSQGKETQYF
NA | TRBJ1-3 | TRBV5-1 | NA | TGCGCCAGCAGCCCGGGCTCTGGAAACACCATATATTTT | CASSPGSGNTIYF
few | TRBJ2-1 | TRBV27 | TRBD2 | TGTGCCAGCAGCCCTACCGGCGGGGGGGCTGCATTGTACAATGAGCAGTTCTTC | CASSPTGGGAALYNEQFF
NA | TRBJ1-1 | TRBV13 | NA | TGTGCCAGCAGCTTAGATCTGGGGAGCACTGAAGCTTTCTTT | CASSLDLGSTEAFF
NA | TRBJ2-4 | TRBV29-1 | NA | TGCAGCGTTGAAGGTTACGGAGCCAAAAACATTCAGTACTTC | CSVEGYGAKNIQYF
few | TRBJ1-5 | TRBV19 | NA | TGTGCCAGTAGCGAAGAATCGGACACTAATCAGCCCCAGCATTTT | CASSEESDTNQPQHF
few | TRBJ1-1 | TRBV5-1 | NA | TGCGCCACCCGGGGGGGGATGAACACTGAAGCTTTCTTT | CATRGGMNTEAFF
NA | TRBJ2-3 | TRBV24-1 | TRBD2 | TGTGCCACCAACAAGCGGGGGACAGATACGCAGTATTTT | CATNKRGTDTQYF
NA | TRBJ1-6 | TRBV9 | TRBD1 | TGTGCCAGCAGCCCCCGACAGGGGGATTCACCCCTCCACTTT | CASSPRQGDSPLHF
once | TRBJ1-1 | TRBV7-9 | NA | TGTGCCATCCCTACCACAGAAGGGGCTGAAGCTTTCTTT | CAIPTTEGAEAFF
NA | TRBJ1-2 | TRBV14 | NA | TGTGCCAGCAGCCAAGATTCAGGGTATGGCTACACCTTC | CASSQDSGYGYTF
NA | TRBJ2-5 | TRBV2 | TRBD1 | TGTGCCAGCAGTGAATGGGCGACAGGGGGTACGGAGACCCAGTACTTC | CASSEWATGGTETQYF
NA | TRBJ2-3 | TRBV7-8 | TRBD2 | TGTGCCAGCAGCCACGCGAGGGGACTAGCGGGGGGGGTAGATACGCAGTATTTT | CASSHARGLAGGVDTQYF
NA | TRBJ1-1 | TRBV5-6 | TRBD1 | TGTGCCAGCAGCTTCGGACAGGTTTGGAACACTGAAGCTTTCTTT | CASSFGQVWNTEAFF
NA | TRBJ1-1 | TRBV7-2 | NA | TGTGCCAGCAGCTTAGGCAGAGGGTTCTTCAAAGCTTTCTTT | CASSLGRGFFKAFF
NA | TRBJ2-3 | TRBV4-3 | NA | TGCGCCAGCAGCCAAGATTCAACGGGGATCACAGATACGCAGTATTTT | CASSQDSTGITDTQYF